What follows are 6 T cell receptor beta chains derived from one specimen sequenced in a study of T cells in Graves' hyperthyroidism and ophthalmopathy (dated 2019 in TCRdb). Libraries were prepared through multiplex PCR. These reads were obtained on an Illumina HiSeq 2000. TCR beta CDR3 regions were amplified from RNA transcripts. A first-round RT-PCR of the TCR CDR3 used the HTBI primer set with the Qiagen OneStep RT-PCR kit. The public reads were reanalyzed by TCRdb: fastp trimming at Q25, MiXCR alignment, in-frame beta chains only. Each record represents a unique CDR3 protein, reported with the most common genes and DNA among its rows. Counted in this sample were some 770,000 distinct CDR3 sequences; 15% to 20% of them appeared once. 8.4% of the sample is in the top ten clones. The sequenced sample was blood. All receptors come from a man younger than 30 with Graves' hyperthyroidism.

This clonotype was counted between two and nine times. The J gene is TRBJ1-5, the V gene TRBV2, with no clear D. Germline CDR1 is SNHLY and CDR2 is FYNNEI. This CDR3 contains 14 residues. V was trimmed by 3 bases and J by 3 bases, leaving 9 bases between them. Here the CDR3 DNA reads TGTGCCAGCAGTGAGGGGAGCATCAATCAGCCCCAGCATTTT. Protein product: CASSEGSINQPQHF.

The chain joins TRBV4-1 to TRBJ2-4; 9 bases are a match to TRBD2. The CDR3 consists of 16 residues. The V segment lost 0 bases and the J segment 9 bases; nucleotides outside the gene matches: 9. Germline V gives CDR1 MGHRA, CDR2 YSYEKL. The CDR3 DNA follows: TGCGCCAGCAGCCAAGATAGGTTGGGACTAGCTATCATTCAGTACTTC. It is translated as CASSQDRLGLAIIQYF.

In this sample, this clonotype turned up a few times. This chain joins TRBV7-9 and TRBJ2-3, with D unclear. This CDR3 contains 16 residues. Deletions cut 0 bases from V and 2 bases from J, with 12 bases between. The germline CDR1 and CDR2 sequences are SEHNR and FQNEAQ (reference sequence). The CDR3 region has the DNA TGTGCCAGCAGCTTAGCGCTTGTATATACCACAGATACGCAGTATTTT. This sequence encodes CASSLALVYTTDTQYF. Supplemented by reference TRBV7-9 and TRBJ2-3, the full variable domain reads DTGVSQNPRHKITKRGQNVTFRCDPISEHNRLYWYRQTLGQGPEFLTYFQNEAQLEKSRLLSDRFSAERPKGSFSTLEIQRTEQGDSAMYLCASSLALVYTTDTQYFGPGTRLTVL.

Here the CDR3 DNA reads TGTGCTAGTGGTTCGAGGGTACTTAACACCGGGGAGCTGTTTTTT. As protein: CASGSRVLNTGELFF. The chain has TRBV12-5 and TRBJ2-2; maybe TRBD2 (5 bases). The V gene lost 4 bases and the J gene lost 2 bases, with 11 bases spanning the gap. Per germline, CDR1 LGHNT and CDR2 FRNRAP. The CDR3 is 15 amino acids.

The J gene is TRBJ2-1, the V gene TRBV25-1; 9 bases line up with TRBD2. Germline CDR1 reads MGHDK; CDR2 reads SYGVNS. This CDR3 is 15 amino acids long. V lost 2 bases, J lost 7 bases, and 6 bases stayed unmatched. The CDR3: CASSEGASGDNEQFF. The CDR3 DNA sequence: TGTGCCAGCAGTGAAGGGGCTAGCGGGGATAATGAGCAGTTCTTC.

This clonotype came up many times. The chain carries TRBV6-2 or TRBV6-3 and TRBJ2-1; D possibly corresponds to TRBD2 (6 bases). The CDR3 sequence is 19 residues long. Germline CDR1 reads MNHEY; CDR2 reads SVGEGT. Trimming cost V 0 bases and J 0 bases, with 18 bases left between them. The CDR3 sequence is CASSYSPSDTVSSYNEQFF. Written as DNA, the CDR3 is TGTGCCAGCAGTTACTCGCCTAGCGACACCGTTAGCTCCTACAATGAGCAGTTCTTC.